Included here is one T cell receptor (beta chain) sequence, with context. Its cognate antigen has yet to be identified. Base-call qualities are not available, and no considerably larger clone is one nucleotide away. The immunoSEQ Assay, a bias-controlled multiplex PCR, was used to amplify TCRbeta CDR3 regions from genomic DNA. Regarding the original processing steps: Nucleated cell counts per sample were estimated from amplification of reference gene primers within the assay. To quantify the absolute abundance of each unique TCRbeta CDR3 rearrangement, sequence reads were collapsed and filtered. For each sample, productive Simpson clonality was calculated by taking the square root of Simpson's diversity index across productive rearrangements. TCRdb took over this immuneACCESS table, retaining in-frame rearrangements with V and J assigned. Such tables are incomplete; in checked studies, under half of the missing clones stem from an unresolved V gene, and the remainder is unexplained. V and J calls plus clone size are reproduced from that table; the DNA served to infer D and trimming. The sample table holds some 180,000 clones, of which roughly 81% were seen once. The top ten constitute under 3.5% of the sample.

This specimen belongs to a study of blood T cell repertoires in COVID-19 (TCRdb year 2020). With regard to the full study: Collaborator samples came from the United States, Italy and Spain and covered acute and convalescent phases of COVID-19. The prospective study material was composed of cDNA or gDNA derived from T cells, B-cell-depleted T cells, or PBMCs. The dataset comprised deeply sampled blood TCRbeta repertoires from subjects exposed to, actively infected with, or recovered from COVID-19. The repertoires were released in a freely available public database intended as a resource for research on the immune response to SARS-CoV-2. Samples were obtained from the ongoing ImmuneRACE study (first 160 participants) and from over 1,000 subjects provided by 6 global collaborators. Sample metadata almost always included a de-identified subject ID, COVID-19 status, age in years and sex. HLA class I and class II types, where available, came from metadata supplied by the sample provider rather than from assay-based typing.

One collaborating source in Seattle enrolled patients while the patients were actively infected and followed the patients over time throughout the course of disease. Each collaborating institution followed its own protocols to collect whole blood in K2EDTA tubes. Collaborator samples were shipped for TCRbeta analysis as frozen whole blood, isolated PBMCs, or DNA extracted from either sample type. Here is what the overall study found, with its caveats: How much clinical and demographic metadata was included differed by source and by participant, and the metadata was provided uncurated.

The TCR sequence derives from a woman aged 80 or over with COVID-19, enrolled during active disease. Material for sequencing was peripheral blood.

The sequenced DNA is TGTGCCAGTAGTAACCTCGTAGATCAGCCCCAGCATTTT. It encodes CASSNLVDQPQHF. The sequence is built from TRBV19 and TRBJ1-5; the D gene identity is not certain. CDR1 LNHDA and CDR2 SQIVND are derived from the germline V gene (reference sequence). Trimming takes 4 bases from V and 5 bases from J, and the germline ends sit 9 bases apart. The CDR3 holds 13 amino acids from the cysteine to the phenylalanine. Just the 39-base CDR3 DNA is kept, in frame starting at base 1. When the CDR3 is completed using the reference TRBV19 and TRBJ1-5 genes on either side, the full variable domain is DGGITQSPKYLFRKEGQNVTLSCEQNLNHDAMYWYRQDPGQGLRLIYYSQIVNDFQKGDIAEGYSVSREKKESFPLTVTSAQKNPTAFYLCASSNLVDQPQHFGDGTRLSIL.